Shown below are 31 T cell receptor beta chains from a single sample sequenced in a study of CD8 T cells in Susac syndrome. The RNA, about 0.45 to 1 ug, was put through reverse transcription using random hexamers. Each CDR3 protein gets one entry after TCRdb re-called the immunoSEQ multiplex PCR reads with MiXCR. Among approximately 180,000 distinct CDR3 sequences listed, approximately 93% were seen once. The sequenced sample consisted of CD4+ T cells from PBMCs. All receptors come from a human donor with multiple sclerosis.

This clonotype was recorded once. The V call is TRBV28, the J call TRBJ2-1, with TRBD2 matching over 7 bases. V lost 5 bases to trimming and J lost 13 bases; unmatched junction nucleotides: 8. CDR1 MDHEN and CDR2 SYDVKM come from the germline V gene. There are 12 residues in the CDR3. Here the CDR3 reads CASSLSGATQFF. The CDR3 DNA reads TGTGCCAGCAGTCTGAGCGGGGCCACTCAGTTCTTC.

CDR3 region: CASSQDLHGYYGYTF. As DNA, the CDR3 is TGTGCCAGCAGCCAGGATTTGCACGGATACTATGGCTACACCTTC. The chain carries TRBV3-1 and TRBJ1-2; D unclear. The V and J ends lost 3 bases and 3 bases respectively, with 14 bases between them. Germline CDR1 and CDR2: LGHDT and YNNKEL (reference sequence). CDR3 length: 15 amino acids.

The V and J genes are TRBV30 and TRBJ1-6, with TRBD1 identical over 7 bases. CDR1 is GTSNPN and CDR2 is SVGIG in the germline V gene (reference sequence). The CDR3 has 14 amino acids. The trim removed 2 bases at V and 10 bases at J, leaving 8 bases unmatched. The CDR3 region has the DNA TGTGCCTGGAGTTGGAAGGGGGCAGGGTCACCCCTCCACTTT. This codes for CAWSWKGAGSPLHF. The full variable domain, its missing parts supplied by reference TRBV30 and TRBJ1-6, is SQTIHQWPATLVQPVGSPLSLECTVEGTSNPNLYWYRQAAGRGLQLLFYSVGIGQISSEVPQNLSASRPQDRQFILSSKKLLLSDSGFYLCAWSWKGAGSPLHFGNGTRLTVT.

This chain connects TRBV21-1 to TRBJ2-1; the table's D call, TRBD2, has no DNA check behind it. TRBV21-1 is a pseudogene locus. The CDR3 has 17 amino acids. The CDR3: CASRVVSGLAKGNEQFF. In nucleotides, the CDR3 is TGTGCCAGCAGAGTCGTTTCGGGACTAGCCAAAGGCAATGAGCAGTTCTTC.

This sequence joins TRBV4-3 and TRBJ2-3; D is undetermined. The CDR3 length is 13 residues. Trimming removed 5 bases at V and 3 bases at J, with 9 bases between. Germline V gives CDR1 LGHNA, CDR2 YSLEER. CDR3 sequence: CASSLGLTDTQYF. Written as DNA, the CDR3 is TGCGCCAGCAGCTTAGGGTTAACAGATACGCAGTATTTT.

The chain joins TRBV19 to TRBJ1-5, with a possible D match to TRBD1 (5 bases). V dropped 10 bases and J dropped 6 bases, with 28 bases sitting between them. Germline V gives CDR1 LNHDA, CDR2 SQIVND (reference sequence). This CDR3 spans 17 amino acids. The CDR3 loop reads CANRGKSGGLVRQPQHF. The CDR3 nucleotides are TGTGCCAATAGGGGTAAGTCGGGAGGGCTGGTTCGTCAGCCCCAGCATTTT.

The J gene is TRBJ2-7, the V gene TRBV11-2, with TRBD1 matching over 9 bases. V gave up 6 bases and J gave up 3 bases; unmatched junction bases: 3. Germline CDR1 SGHAT, CDR2 FQNNGV. The CDR3 loop spans 13 amino acids. The CDR3 region is CASRQTGGYEQYF. In nucleotides, the CDR3 is TGTGCCAGCAGGCAGACAGGGGGCTACGAGCAGTACTTC.

The chain carries TRBV3-1 and TRBJ2-7; 7 nucleotides agree with TRBD1. Germline loops: CDR1 LGHDT, CDR2 YNNKEL (reference sequence). The CDR3 runs 14 residues. With V trimmed by 1 base and J by 3 bases, 3 bases remained unmatched. The CDR3 sequence is CASSQGTGLYEQYF. The CDR3 coding sequence is TGTGCCAGCAGCCAAGGGACAGGTCTCTACGAGCAGTACTTC.

This rearrangement joins TRBV3-1 to TRBJ2-3, with 11 bases lining up with TRBD2. V was pared by 6 bases and J by 5 bases, with 4 bases of the junction left unmatched. The CDR3 totals 14 residues. The V gene's germline CDR1 is LGHDT and CDR2 YNNKEL (reference sequence). The CDR3 loop reads CASRPSGGRDTQYF. In nucleotides, the CDR3 is TGTGCCAGCAGGCCTAGCGGGGGGAGAGATACGCAGTATTTT.

The chain uses TRBV5-1 and TRBJ2-7; the D gene is possibly TRBD1 (5 bases). CDR1 is SGHRS, CDR2 YFSETQ, per germline. CDR3 length equals 13 residues. Trimming shortened V by 4 bases and J by 4 bases, and 12 bases separated the two germline ends. The CDR3 DNA follows: TGCGCCAGCAGCCTTCAGGGAATTTACGAGCAGTACTTC. Translation: CASSLQGIYEQYF. The whole variable domain, remainder taken from reference TRBV5-1 and TRBJ2-7, is KAGVTQTPRYLIKTRGQQVTLSCSPISGHRSVSWYQQTPGQGLQFLFEYFSETQRNKGNFPGRFSGRQFSNSRSEMNVSTLELGDSALYLCASSLQGIYEQYFGPGTRLTVT.

The rearrangement joins TRBV18 to TRBJ2-6; D is possibly TRBD1 (6 bases). V was cut by 2 bases and J by 4 bases, with 18 bases left in between. The CDR3 runs 18 residues. CDR1 KGHSH and CDR2 LQKENI come from the germline V gene. The CDR3 DNA reads as TGTGCCAGCTCACCATTTGATCAAGGGGGACCCGGGGCCAACGTCCTGACTTTC. It specifies CASSPFDQGGPGANVLTF.

The chain joins TRBV2 to TRBJ2-2, with TRBD1 matching over 7 bases. Germline assignment: CDR1 SNHLY and CDR2 FYNNEI. The CDR3 is 16 amino acids. V lost 6 bases, J lost 4 bases, and 11 bases stayed unmatched. CDR3 in DNA: TGTGCCAGCAGCGACCCACGGACAGGTTCCACCGGGGAGCTGTTTTTT. It encodes CASSDPRTGSTGELFF. Filled out from reference TRBV2 and TRBJ2-2, the complete variable domain reads EPEVTQTPSHQVTQMGQEVILRCVPISNHLYFYWYRQILGQKVEFLVSFYNNEISEKSEIFDDQFSVERPDGSNFTLKIRSTKLEDSAMYFCASSDPRTGSTGELFFGEGSRLTVL.

The chain carries TRBV12-3 or TRBV12-4 and TRBJ2-3; a possible D gene is TRBD2 (6 bases). CDR3 length: 14 amino acids. The ends were cut back, 6 bases at V and 0 bases at J, with 10 bases in the middle. The CDR3, as DNA: TGTGCCAGCAGCCCGGACTATAGCACAGATACGCAGTATTTT. Its protein product is CASSPDYSTDTQYF.

This chain joins TRBV12-3 or TRBV12-4 and TRBJ2-7; D is perhaps TRBD1 or TRBD2 (5 bases each). V gave up 6 bases and J gave up 5 bases, with 26 bases separating them. This CDR3 is built from 17 residues. The CDR3 is CASRRFEFTERGNEQYF. CDR3 DNA sequence: TGTGCCAGCAGGAGGTTCGAGTTTACAGAGAGGGGAAACGAGCAGTACTTC.

The genes are TRBV20-1 and TRBJ1-6; the D is unclear. Germline V gene data show CDR1 as DFQATT and CDR2 as SNEGSKA (reference sequence). The CDR3 is 15 residues long. Trimming stripped 0 bases from V and 0 bases from J, with 6 bases between. In DNA, the CDR3 is TGCAGTGCTAGAGATCCAAGCTCCTATAATTCACCCCTCCACTTT. It specifies CSARDPSSYNSPLHF.

The chain is built from TRBV10-3 and TRBJ2-5; no firm D call. CDR1 and CDR2 (germline): ENHRY, SYGVKD. The CDR3 totals 13 residues. The V gene lost 7 bases and the J gene lost 4 bases, with 13 bases spanning the gap. CDR3 in amino acids: CAITDGLLETQYF. CDR3 bases: TGTGCCATCACCGACGGCCTTTTAGAGACCCAGTACTTC.

The gene calls are TRBV12-3 or TRBV12-4 and TRBJ1-2; D gene unclear. V gave up 3 bases and J gave up 6 bases, with 8 bases separating them. The CDR3 covers 12 residues. The CDR3 DNA reads TGTGCCAGCAGTTTGTACAGCGATGGCTACACCTTC. Translating gives CASSLYSDGYTF.

The chain links TRBV9 to TRBJ2-4; 7 bases map to TRBD1. The CDR3 runs to 15 residues. The germline V gene encodes CDR1 SGDLS and CDR2 YYNGEE. The V and J ends lost 4 bases and 0 bases, in that order; junction bases with no gene match: 4. The CDR3: CASSSRQGAKNIQYF. The CDR3 DNA is TGTGCCAGCAGCAGCCGACAGGGAGCCAAAAACATTCAGTACTTC.

V gene TRBV13 combines with J gene TRBJ2-1; D gene unclear. The CDR3 runs to 14 residues. With 3 bases removed from V and 8 bases from J, the gap between germline ends came to 14 bases. Germline-derived CDR1 and CDR2 are PRHDT and FYEKMQ (reference sequence). CDR3 nucleotide sequence: TGTGCCAGCAGCTTCCCAGGTTGGGCGCATGAGCAGTTCTTC. Protein sequence: CASSFPGWAHEQFF.

V gene TRBV19 combines with J gene TRBJ2-4; D uncertain. This CDR3 is 13 amino acids long. Deletions cut 3 bases from V and 4 bases from J, with 7 bases between. Germline loops: CDR1 LNHDA, CDR2 SQIVND (reference sequence). The CDR3 DNA is TGTGCCAGTAGTATTAATCGGAAAAACATTCAGTACTTC. Encoded protein: CASSINRKNIQYF.

The CDR3 here is CSARVAGLTGDEQYF. The CDR3 region has the DNA TGCAGTGCTAGAGTAGCGGGTTTAACCGGCGACGAGCAGTACTTC. The chain joins TRBV20-1 to TRBJ2-7; 7 nucleotides match TRBD2. CDR1 and CDR2 from the germline V gene are DFQATT and SNEGSKA (reference sequence). With 1 base clipped from V and 5 bases from J, the junction kept 11 bases outside the gene matches. The CDR3 runs to 15 residues.

The chain is built from TRBV14 and TRBJ2-5; D not resolved. Germline lookup yields CDR1 SGHDN and CDR2 FVKESK. The V and J ends lost 3 bases and 7 bases respectively, with 9 bases between them. The CDR3 is 12 amino acids. In nucleotides, the CDR3 is TGTGCCAGCAGCCATTTAATTGGGACCCAGTACTTC. Translating it yields CASSHLIGTQYF.

V gene TRBV10-3 combines with J gene TRBJ1-3, with 7 bases fitting TRBD1. CDR3 length: 15 residues. Germline V gene data show CDR1 as ENHRY and CDR2 as SYGVKD. The trim removed 7 bases at V and 0 bases at J, leaving 6 bases unmatched. The CDR3 spells CAITGGQSSGNTIYF. The DNA for the CDR3 is TGTGCCATCACCGGGGGACAGAGCTCTGGAAACACCATATATTTT.

The V and J genes are TRBV2 and TRBJ1-5; D might be TRBD1 (6 bases). This CDR3 region has 16 residues. V lost 9 bases to trimming and J lost 2 bases, with 20 bases between them. Germline V gene lookup returns CDR1 SNHLY and CDR2 FYNNEI. Here the CDR3 DNA reads TGTGCCAGTTCCCGGGACAAAAGGGGTGGCAATCAGCCCCAGCATTTT. Amino acid sequence: CASSRDKRGGNQPQHF.

In this sample, this clonotype turned up once. The chain has TRBV6-5 and TRBJ1-6, with D unresolved. This CDR3 is 15 amino acids long. Trimming took off 7 bases at V and 7 bases at J, with 17 bases between the two ends. Per the germline V gene, CDR1 is MNHEY and CDR2 is SVGAGI. This CDR3 reads CASTLGPEINSPLHF. The DNA of the CDR3 is TGTGCCAGCACCTTAGGACCTGAGATAAATTCACCCCTCCACTTT.

The chain employs TRBV28 and TRBJ2-2, with a weak D call TRBD2 (5 bases). The CDR3 loop spans 18 amino acids. Trimming took off 9 bases at V and 5 bases at J, with 28 bases between the two ends. CDR1 and CDR2 (germline): MDHEN, SYDVKM. CDR3 sequence: CASQNPAASGTSTGELFF. CDR3 DNA: TGTGCCAGTCAAAACCCAGCGGCCTCAGGCACCTCAACCGGGGAGCTGTTTTTT.

The chain joins TRBV12-3 or TRBV12-4 to TRBJ1-5; the D gene is possibly TRBD1 (6 bases). This CDR3 spans 15 amino acids. V was clipped by 3 bases and J by 7 bases, with 16 bases between them. CDR3 coding DNA: TGTGCCAGCAGTTTCGAGAGGACAGCAGGACAGCCCCAGCATTTT. Amino acid sequence: CASSFERTAGQPQHF.

This clonotype occurred once. The chain joins TRBV4-1 to TRBJ2-4, with 11 bases matching TRBD2. Germline CDR1 reads MGHRA; CDR2 reads YSYEKL. The CDR3 has 18 amino acids. V lost 4 bases, J lost 2 bases, and 10 bases stayed unmatched. This CDR3 reads CASSPGGPSGGTKNIQYF. CDR3 sequence (DNA): TGCGCCAGCAGCCCTGGGGGCCCTAGCGGGGGGACCAAAAACATTCAGTACTTC.

The CDR3 nucleotides are TGTGCCAGTAGTTTGGGTGAGCGTCAGCCCCAGCATTTT. Protein: CASSLGERQPQHF. V and J are TRBV19 and TRBJ1-5; no clear D. This CDR3 contains 13 residues. Germline lookup yields CDR1 LNHDA and CDR2 SQIVND (reference sequence). Trimming shortened V by 5 bases and J by 6 bases, and 11 bases separated the two germline ends. Variable domain in full (rest from reference TRBV19 and TRBJ1-5): DGGITQSPKYLFRKEGQNVTLSCEQNLNHDAMYWYRQDPGQGLRLIYYSQIVNDFQKGDIAEGYSVSREKKESFPLTVTSAQKNPTAFYLCASSLGERQPQHFGDGTRLSIL.

Comments on this clonotype: An end of the junction differs from the germline gene, which may be a read error. The V and J genes are TRBV12-3 or TRBV12-4 and TRBJ2-7; tentatively, D is TRBD2 (5 bases). This CDR3 contains 13 residues. The CDR3 nucleotides read TGCGCGTCCGGGAAGGGAAAGGACTACGAGCAGTACTTC. Translating gives CASGKGKDYEQYF.

This clonotype was detected only once. The V and J genes are TRBV6-5 and TRBJ2-7; 9 positions agree with TRBD2. Per germline, CDR1 MNHEY and CDR2 SVGAGI. This CDR3 has 15 residues. V was pared by 0 bases and J by 6 bases, with 6 bases of the junction left unmatched. The DNA for the CDR3 is TGTGCCAGCAGTTACTCCCCTAGCGGGATGGTCGAGCAGTACTTC. It translates to CASSYSPSGMVEQYF.